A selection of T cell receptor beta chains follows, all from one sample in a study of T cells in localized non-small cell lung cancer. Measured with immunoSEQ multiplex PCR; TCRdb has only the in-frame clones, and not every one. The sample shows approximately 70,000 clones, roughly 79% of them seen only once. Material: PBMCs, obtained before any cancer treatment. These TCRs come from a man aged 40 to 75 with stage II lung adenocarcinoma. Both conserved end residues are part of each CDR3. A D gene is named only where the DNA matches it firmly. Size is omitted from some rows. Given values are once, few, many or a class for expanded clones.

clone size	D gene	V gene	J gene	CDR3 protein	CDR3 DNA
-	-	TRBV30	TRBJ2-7	CAWSVQVRYEQYF	TGTGCCTGGAGTGTACAGGTTAGGTACGAGCAGTACTTC
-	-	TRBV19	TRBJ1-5	CASSIEGNSNQPQHF	TGTGCCAGTAGTATTGAAGGGAACAGCAATCAGCCCCAGCATTTT
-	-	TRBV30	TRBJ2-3	CAWKTVTDTQYF	TGTGCCTGGAAGACCGTCACAGATACGCAGTATTTT
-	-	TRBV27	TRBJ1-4	CASRAAGGGEKLFF	TGTGCCAGCAGGGCCGCGGGGGGCGGAGAAAAACTGTTTTTT
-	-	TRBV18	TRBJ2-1	CASSPPGKGSSYNEQFF	TGTGCCAGCTCACCACCGGGAAAGGGGTCTTCCTACAATGAGCAGTTCTTC
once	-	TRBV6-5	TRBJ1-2	CASSRQGDYGYTF	TGTGCCAGCAGTCGGCAGGGAGACTATGGCTACACCTTC
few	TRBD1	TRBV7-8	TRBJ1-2	CASSLDGTGGYGYTF	TGTGCCAGCAGCTTAGATGGGACAGGGGGCTATGGCTACACCTTC
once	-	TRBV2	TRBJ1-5	CASLEQASNQPQHF	TGTGCCAGCCTAGAGCAGGCTAGCAATCAGCCCCAGCATTTT
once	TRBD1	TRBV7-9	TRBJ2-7	CASSLGGQIYEQYF	TGTGCCAGCAGCTTAGGGGGACAGATCTACGAGCAGTACTTC
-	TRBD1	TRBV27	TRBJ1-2	CASARGGQGAIGYGYTF	TGTGCCAGCGCACGTGGGGGACAGGGGGCTATAGGCTATGGCTACACCTTC
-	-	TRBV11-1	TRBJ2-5	CASSPGELETQYF	TGTGCCAGCAGCCCAGGAGAGCTTGAGACCCAGTACTTC
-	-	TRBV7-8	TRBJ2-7	CASSLADGGSYEQYF	TGTGCCAGCAGCTTAGCGGACGGAGGTTCCTACGAGCAGTACTTC
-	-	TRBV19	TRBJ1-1	CASSIPGQNTEAFF	TGTGCCAGTAGTATCCCGGGACAGAACACTGAAGCTTTCTTT
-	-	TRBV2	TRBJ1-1	CASSEDRDTEAFF	TGTGCCAGCAGTGAAGACAGAGACACTGAAGCTTTCTTT
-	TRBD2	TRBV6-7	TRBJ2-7	CASSYFGTSGYYEQYF	TGTGCCAGCAGTTACTTCGGGACTAGCGGTTACTACGAGCAGTACTTC
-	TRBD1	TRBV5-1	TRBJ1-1	CASSLRQGKNTEAFF	TGCGCCAGCAGCCTAAGACAGGGGAAGAACACTGAAGCTTTCTTT
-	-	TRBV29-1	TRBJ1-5	CSVDLGGNQPQHF	TGCAGCGTTGACCTCGGCGGTAATCAGCCCCAGCATTTT
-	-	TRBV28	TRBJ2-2	CASGDWMNTGELFF	TGTGCCAGCGGCGACTGGATGAACACCGGGGAGCTGTTTTTT
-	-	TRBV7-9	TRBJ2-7	CASSPKGYEQYF	TGTGCCAGCAGCCCAAAAGGGTACGAGCAGTACTTC
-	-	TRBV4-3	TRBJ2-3	CASSQERKRVDTQYF	TGCGCCAGCAGCCAAGAAAGGAAACGGGTGGATACGCAGTATTTT
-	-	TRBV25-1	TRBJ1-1	CASSEWGRANTEAFF	TGTGCCAGCAGTGAATGGGGCAGGGCGAACACTGAAGCTTTCTTT
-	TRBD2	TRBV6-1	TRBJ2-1	CASSERSSGSPRNEQFF	TGTGCCAGCAGTGAAAGGTCTAGCGGGAGCCCCCGGAATGAGCAGTTCTTC
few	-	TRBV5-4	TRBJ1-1	CASSLARANTEAFF	TGTGCCAGCAGCTTGGCCAGGGCGAACACTGAAGCTTTCTTT
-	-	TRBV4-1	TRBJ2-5	CASSLGAPLQETQYF	TGCGCCAGCAGCCTCGGGGCCCCGCTACAAGAGACCCAGTACTTC
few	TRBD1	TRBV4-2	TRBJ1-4	CASSQRTGGEKLFF	TGTGCCAGCAGCCAACGGACAGGAGGGGAAAAACTGTTTTTT
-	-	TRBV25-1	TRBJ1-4	CASSELTTNEKLFF	TGTGCCAGCAGTGAATTGACAACTAATGAAAAACTGTTTTTT
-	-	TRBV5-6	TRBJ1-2	CASSFRVTGLYYGYTF	TGTGCCAGCAGCTTCCGGGTCACAGGGCTCTACTATGGCTACACCTTC
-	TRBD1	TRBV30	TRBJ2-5	CAWSVGQGARETQYF	TGTGCCTGGAGTGTGGGACAGGGGGCTAGGGAGACCCAGTACTTC
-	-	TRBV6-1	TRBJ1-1	CASSERRRRAFF	TGTGCCAGCAGTGAGCGAAGGCGGAGGGCTTTCTTT
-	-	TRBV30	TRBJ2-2	CAWRGLPESGELFF	TGTGCCTGGAGAGGCCTCCCGGAGTCCGGGGAGCTGTTTTTT
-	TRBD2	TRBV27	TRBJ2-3	CASSVAGVGITDTQYF	TGTGCCAGCAGTGTAGCGGGAGTCGGCATTACAGATACGCAGTATTTT
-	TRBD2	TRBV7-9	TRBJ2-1	CASSLYTSGSSYNEQFF	TGTGCCAGCAGCTTGTATACTAGCGGGAGCTCCTACAATGAGCAGTTCTTC
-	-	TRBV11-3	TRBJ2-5	CASSFGAARGETQYF	TGTGCCAGCAGCTTTGGAGCGGCCCGGGGAGAGACCCAGTACTTC
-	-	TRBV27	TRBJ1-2	CASRTLGRSYGYTF	TGTGCCAGCAGGACCCTCGGCAGAAGCTATGGCTACACCTTC
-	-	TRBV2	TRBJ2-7	CASSGLTYEQYF	TGTGCCAGCAGTGGACTAACCTACGAGCAGTACTTC
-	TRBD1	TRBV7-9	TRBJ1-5	CASSFEGQGSNQPQHF	TGTGCCAGCAGCTTTGAGGGACAGGGAAGCAATCAGCCCCAGCATTTT
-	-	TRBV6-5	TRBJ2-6	CASRWTGANVLTF	TGTGCCAGCAGGTGGACAGGGGCCAACGTCCTGACTTTC
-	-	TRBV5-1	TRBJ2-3	CASSLGSFTDTQYF	TGCGCCAGCAGCTTGGGGTCTTTCACAGATACGCAGTATTTT
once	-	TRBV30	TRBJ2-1	CAWSVRPPGYNEQFF	TGTGCCTGGAGTGTACGTCCCCCCGGCTACAATGAGCAGTTCTTC
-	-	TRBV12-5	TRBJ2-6	CASGPSLGANSGANVLTF	TGTGCTAGTGGTCCCTCCCTGGGGGCGAACTCTGGGGCCAACGTCCTGACTTTC
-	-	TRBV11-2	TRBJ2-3	CASSLVGGLGDTQYF	TGTGCCAGCAGCTTAGTCGGGGGGCTCGGAGATACGCAGTATTTT
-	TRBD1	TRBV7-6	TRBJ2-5	CASSLGPPGQVFQETQYF	TGTGCCAGCAGCTTAGGCCCCCCGGGACAGGTCTTCCAAGAGACCCAGTACTTC
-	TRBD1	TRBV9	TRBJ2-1	CASSVGDRVGEQFF	TGTGCCAGCAGCGTAGGGGACAGGGTAGGGGAGCAGTTCTTC
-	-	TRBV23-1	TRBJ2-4	CASSQGSLKYF	TGCGCCAGCAGTCAAGGCTCCCTGAAGTACTTC
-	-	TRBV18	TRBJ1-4	CASSPSGAAEKLFF	TGTGCCAGCTCACCCTCAGGGGCCGCTGAAAAACTGTTTTTT
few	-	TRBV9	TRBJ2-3	CASSESWGSGSDTQYF	TGTGCCAGCAGCGAGTCTTGGGGCAGTGGGTCAGATACGCAGTATTTT
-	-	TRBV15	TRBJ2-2	CATSKEIGELFF	TGTGCCACCAGTAAGGAGATCGGGGAGCTGTTTTTT
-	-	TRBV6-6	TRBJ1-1	CASSYGRGAGNTEAFF	TGTGCCAGCAGTTACGGTCGGGGGGCGGGGAACACTGAAGCTTTCTTT